This TCR beta chain was observed in a study of a mutant IDH1 vaccine in newly diagnosed glioma. Study-level information: Vaccination was launched 4-6 weeks after radiotherapy alone, or with temozolomide cycles. Scheduled at week 35, visit V12 preceded visit V13, held at week 47.

Germline values: CDR1 MGHRA, CDR2 YSYEKL. V lost 4 bases and J lost 3, with 11 bases in between. There are 14 residues in the CDR3. About this clone: The target antigen is unknown.

Time point here: week 47, end of study. A 20-mer mutant IDH1 peptide at 300 ug was injected subcutaneously with topical imiquimod. Here immunoSEQ multiplex PCR was the method, and the copy in TCRdb shows in-frame clones only, minus some. The sample holds over 45,000 clones; approximately 75% are singletons and the top ten take approximately 5.3%. V gene TRBV4-1 combines with J gene TRBJ2-3; perhaps TRBD2 as D (5 bases). This sample comprised PBMCs, obtained from a glioma patient whose treatment included an IDH1 peptide vaccine. The sequence was obtained from a man aged 45-65 years with glioma. CDR3 sequence: CASSRVPGTDTQYF. The CDR3 region has the DNA TGCGCCAGCAGCCGCGTTCCGGGAACAGATACGCAGTATTTT.